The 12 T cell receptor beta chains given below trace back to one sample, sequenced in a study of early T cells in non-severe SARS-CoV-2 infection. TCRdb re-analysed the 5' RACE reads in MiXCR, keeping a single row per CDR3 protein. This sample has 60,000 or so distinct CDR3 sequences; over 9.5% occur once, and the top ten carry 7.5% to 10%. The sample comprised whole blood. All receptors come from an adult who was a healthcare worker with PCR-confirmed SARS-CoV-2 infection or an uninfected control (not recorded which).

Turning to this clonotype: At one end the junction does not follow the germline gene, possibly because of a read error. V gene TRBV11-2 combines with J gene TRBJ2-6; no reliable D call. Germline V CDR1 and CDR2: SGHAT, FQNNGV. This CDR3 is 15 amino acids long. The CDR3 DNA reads TGTGCCACCAGCTTATCGCTCCCTGGGGCCAACGTCCTGACTTTC. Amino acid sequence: CATSLSLPGANVLTF.

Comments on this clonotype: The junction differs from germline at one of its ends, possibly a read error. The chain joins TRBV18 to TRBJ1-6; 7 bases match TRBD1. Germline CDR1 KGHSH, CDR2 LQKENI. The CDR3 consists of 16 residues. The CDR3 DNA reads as TGTGCCAGCTCACCACAGACGGGACAGTATAAATCACCCCTCCACTTT. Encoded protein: CASSPQTGQYKSPLHF.

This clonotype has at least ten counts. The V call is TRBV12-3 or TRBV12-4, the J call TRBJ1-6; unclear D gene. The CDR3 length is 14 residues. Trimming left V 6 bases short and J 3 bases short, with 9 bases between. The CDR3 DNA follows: TGTGCCAGCAGACAAGGAGTCTATAATTCACCCCTCCACTTT. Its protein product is CASRQGVYNSPLHF.

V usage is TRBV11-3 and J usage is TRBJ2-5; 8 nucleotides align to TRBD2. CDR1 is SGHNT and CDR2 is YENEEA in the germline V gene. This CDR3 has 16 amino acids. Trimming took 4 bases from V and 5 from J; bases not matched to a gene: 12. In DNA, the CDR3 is TGTGCCAGCAGCTCCCGCCGGGAGGGAAGGCGGGAGACCCAGTACTTC. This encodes CASSSRREGRRETQYF.

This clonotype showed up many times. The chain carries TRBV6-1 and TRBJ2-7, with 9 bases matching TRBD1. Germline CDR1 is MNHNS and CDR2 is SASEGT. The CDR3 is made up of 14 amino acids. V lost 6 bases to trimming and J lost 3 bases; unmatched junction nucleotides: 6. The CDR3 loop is CASSAATGGYEQYF. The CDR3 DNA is TGTGCCAGCAGCGCCGCGACAGGGGGCTACGAGCAGTACTTC.

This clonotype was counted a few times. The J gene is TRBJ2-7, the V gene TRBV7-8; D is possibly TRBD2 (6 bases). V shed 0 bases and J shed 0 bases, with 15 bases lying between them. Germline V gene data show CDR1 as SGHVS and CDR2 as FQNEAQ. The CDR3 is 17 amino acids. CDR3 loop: CASSLAAGSGSSYEQYF. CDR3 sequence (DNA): TGTGCCAGCAGCTTAGCGGCCGGTAGCGGTAGCTCCTACGAGCAGTACTTC.

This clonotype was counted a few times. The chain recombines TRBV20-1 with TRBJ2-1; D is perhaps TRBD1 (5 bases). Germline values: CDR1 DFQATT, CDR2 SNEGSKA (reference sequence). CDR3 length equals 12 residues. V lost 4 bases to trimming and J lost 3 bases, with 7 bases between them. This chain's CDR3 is CSATDIYNEQFF. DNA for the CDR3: TGCAGTGCTACGGACATCTACAATGAGCAGTTCTTC.

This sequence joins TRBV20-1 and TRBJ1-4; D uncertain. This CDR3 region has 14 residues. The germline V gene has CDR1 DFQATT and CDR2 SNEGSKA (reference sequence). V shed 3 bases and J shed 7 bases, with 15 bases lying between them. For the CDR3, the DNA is TGCAGTGCTAGTCACTGGGAGTCCGGTGAAAAACTGTTTTTT. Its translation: CSASHWESGEKLFF.

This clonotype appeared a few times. CDR3 coding DNA: TGTGCCACCGTGAACACCGACAGGCCGCCCTACGAGCAGTACTTC. Translated, it gives CATVNTDRPPYEQYF. The rearrangement joins TRBV7-9 to TRBJ2-7, with D perhaps matching TRBD1 (6 bases). Germline V CDR1 and CDR2: SEHNR, FQNEAQ (reference sequence). This CDR3 spans 15 amino acids. V lost 10 bases and J lost 2, with 21 bases in between.

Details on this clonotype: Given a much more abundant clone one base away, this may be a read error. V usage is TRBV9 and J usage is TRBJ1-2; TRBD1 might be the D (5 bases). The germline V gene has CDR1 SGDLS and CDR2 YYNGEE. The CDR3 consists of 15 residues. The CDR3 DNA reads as TGTGCCAGCAGCGTAGAAGGCGGTGCTCTAAGGGGCTTCACCTTC. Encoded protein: CASSVEGGALRGFTF.

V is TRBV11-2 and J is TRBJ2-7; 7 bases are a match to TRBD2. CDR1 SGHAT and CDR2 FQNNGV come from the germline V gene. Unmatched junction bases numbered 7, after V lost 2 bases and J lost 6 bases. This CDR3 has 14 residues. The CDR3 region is CASSLSAGDGEQYF. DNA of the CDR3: TGTGCCAGCAGCTTATCGGCGGGAGACGGCGAGCAGTACTTC. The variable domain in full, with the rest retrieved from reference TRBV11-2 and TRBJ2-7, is EAGVAQSPRYKIIEKRQSVAFWCNPISGHATLYWYQQILGQGPKLLIQFQNNGVVDDSQLPKDRFSAERLKGVDSTLKIQPAKLEDSAVYLCASSLSAGDGEQYFGPGTRLTVT.

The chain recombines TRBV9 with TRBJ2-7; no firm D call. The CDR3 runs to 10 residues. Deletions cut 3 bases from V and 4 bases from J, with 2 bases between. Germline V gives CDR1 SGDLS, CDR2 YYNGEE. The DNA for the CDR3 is TGTGCCAGCAGCGGATACGAGCAGTACTTC. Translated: CASSGYEQYF.